The T cell receptor beta chain under discussion was sequenced for a study of T cells in tuberculosis. Across the whole study: A South African cohort included IGRA-negative adolescents, latently infected IGRA-positive adolescents and adults with active tuberculosis.

TCRdb's table, derived via immunoSEQ multiplex PCR, lists solely in-frame clones and lacks some. The sample lists over 30,000 clones; just under 95% were seen once. Points from the study as a whole: The TCR-beta difference was not significant; alpha differences partly reflected length.

Trimming stripped 10 bases from V and 5 bases from J, with 23 bases between. CDR3 length equals 15 residues. The germline V gene encodes CDR1 SGHTA and CDR2 FQGNSA. This clone has more than one count but fewer than ten. What it binds is not known. Sequenced: PBMCs. The sequence was obtained from a donor aged 5-35 years with latent tuberculosis or without tuberculosis infection. Some clones in this sample may be carry-over from other donors' samples. V usage is TRBV7-2 and J usage is TRBJ1-2; D perhaps matches TRBD1 (5 bases). The CDR3 DNA reads as TGTGCCACCGGCGAGGGGTGGAGGGGCGGATATGGCTACACCTTC. The encoded protein is CATGEGWRGGYGYTF.